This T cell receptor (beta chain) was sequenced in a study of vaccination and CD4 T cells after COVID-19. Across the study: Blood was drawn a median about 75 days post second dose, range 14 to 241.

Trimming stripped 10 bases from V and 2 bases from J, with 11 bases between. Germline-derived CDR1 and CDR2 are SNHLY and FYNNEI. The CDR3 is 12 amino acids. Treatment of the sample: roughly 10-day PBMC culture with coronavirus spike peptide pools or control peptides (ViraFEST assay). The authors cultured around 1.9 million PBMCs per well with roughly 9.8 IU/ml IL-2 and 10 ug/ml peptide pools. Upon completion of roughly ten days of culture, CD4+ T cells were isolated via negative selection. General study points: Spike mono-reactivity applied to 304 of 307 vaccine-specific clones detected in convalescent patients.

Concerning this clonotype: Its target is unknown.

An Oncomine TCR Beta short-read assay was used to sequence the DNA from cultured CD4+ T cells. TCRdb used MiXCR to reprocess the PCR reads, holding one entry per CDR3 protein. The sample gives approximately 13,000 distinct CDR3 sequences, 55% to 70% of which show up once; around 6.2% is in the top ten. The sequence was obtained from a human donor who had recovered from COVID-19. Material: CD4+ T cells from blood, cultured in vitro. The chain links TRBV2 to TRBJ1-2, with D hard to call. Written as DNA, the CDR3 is TGTGCCACCCCAAGGGCCAACTATGGCTACACCTTC. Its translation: CATPRANYGYTF. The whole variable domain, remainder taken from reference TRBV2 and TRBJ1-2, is EPEVTQTPSHQVTQMGQEVILRCVPISNHLYFYWYRQILGQKVEFLVSFYNNEISEKSEIFDDQFSVERPDGSNFTLKIRSTKLEDSAMYFCATPRANYGYTFGSGTRLTVV.